The entry below describes one T cell receptor (beta chain). This sample is part of a study of OX40 agonist ivuxolimab in advanced cancers. Using immunoSEQ multiplex PCR, the repertoire was profiled, and TCRdb retains in-frame clones only, with some absent. The table has about 58,000 clones, roughly nine tenths seen once. The source of this sequence is an adult with an advanced solid tumor such as melanoma, head and neck, liver or kidney cancer. Material: CD4+ or CD8+ T cells sorted from blood, obtained in a trial of the OX40 agonist ivuxolimab.

The CDR3 is CASSLWRTASNQPQHF. CDR3 in DNA: TGTGCCAGCAGTTTATGGAGGACAGCTAGCAATCAGCCCCAGCATTTT. This rearrangement joins TRBV28 to TRBJ1-5, with D perhaps matching TRBD1 (6 bases). CDR3 length equals 16 residues. V lost 0 bases, J lost 0 bases, and 9 bases lay in between. Germline V lookup: CDR1 MDHEN, CDR2 SYDVKM. Full variable domain (outside the CDR3, taken from reference TRBV28 and TRBJ1-5): DVKVTQSSRYLVKRTGEKVFLECVQDMDHENMFWYRQDPGLGLRLIYFSYDVKMKEKGDIPEGYSVSREKKERFSLILESASTNQTSMYLCASSLWRTASNQPQHFGDGTRLSIL.